This T cell receptor beta chain emerged from a study of blood T cell repertoires in COVID-19. Participants came from fewer than 25 US areas, aged about 18 to 90 years. Participants' own reports of clinical history determined their cohort assignment. The study counted Cohort 3 donors as recovered given two negative PCRs, clearance, or symptom resolution. The authors' processing: Amplifying reference gene primers gave estimates of nucleated cell counts. Here immunoSEQ multiplex PCR was the method, and the copy in TCRdb shows in-frame clones only, minus some. V and J calls and clone size are those listed in that table; D and trimming were worked out from the DNA. The sample contains 230,000 or so clones, about four fifths of which appear only once. Germline V gene sequence: CDR1 LNHNV, CDR2 YYDKDF (reference sequence). The V and J ends lost 5 bases and 3 bases respectively, with 14 bases between them. This CDR3 is built from 15 residues.

The chain recombines TRBV15 with TRBJ2-1; D is possibly TRBD2 (5 bases). This clonotype originated in a man aged 50-60 years who had recovered from COVID-19. The specimen was PBMCs or T cells enriched from blood (not recorded which). CDR3 nucleotide sequence: TGTGCCACCAGCGACCTATTCGGGAACTACAATGAGCAGTTCTTC. Translated: CATSDLFGNYNEQFF.